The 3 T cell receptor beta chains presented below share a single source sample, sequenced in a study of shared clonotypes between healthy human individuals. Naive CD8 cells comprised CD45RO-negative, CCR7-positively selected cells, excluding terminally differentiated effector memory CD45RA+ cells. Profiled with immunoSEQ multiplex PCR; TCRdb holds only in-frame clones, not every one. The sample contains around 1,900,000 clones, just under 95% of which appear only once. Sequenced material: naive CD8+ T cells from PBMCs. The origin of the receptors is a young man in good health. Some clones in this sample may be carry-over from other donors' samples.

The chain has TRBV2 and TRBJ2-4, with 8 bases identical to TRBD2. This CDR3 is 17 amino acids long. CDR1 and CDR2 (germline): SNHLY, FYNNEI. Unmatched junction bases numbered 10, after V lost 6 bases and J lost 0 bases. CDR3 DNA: TGTGCCAGCAGGGGGACTAGTCCGCGGATAGCCAAAAACATTCAGTACTTC. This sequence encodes CASRGTSPRIAKNIQYF.

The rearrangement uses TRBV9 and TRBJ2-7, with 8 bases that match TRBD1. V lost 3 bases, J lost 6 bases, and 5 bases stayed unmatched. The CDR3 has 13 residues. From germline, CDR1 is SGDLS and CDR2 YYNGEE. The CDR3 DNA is TGTGCCAGCAGCGAGGACAGGGCTCCCGAGCAGTACTTC. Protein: CASSEDRAPEQYF.

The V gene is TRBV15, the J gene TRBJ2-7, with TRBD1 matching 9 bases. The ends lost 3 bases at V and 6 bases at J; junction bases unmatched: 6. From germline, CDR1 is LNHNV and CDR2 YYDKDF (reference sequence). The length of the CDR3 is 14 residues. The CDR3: CATSRNRGQGEQYF. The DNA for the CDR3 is TGTGCCACCAGCAGGAACAGGGGACAGGGCGAGCAGTACTTC.